Here is one T cell receptor (beta chain) with its context. Its antigen remains unidentified. The CDR3 totals 15 residues. Germline trimming cut 2 bases from V and 4 bases from J; bases unmatched to any gene: 1. Germline V lookup: CDR1 MNHEY, CDR2 SMNVEV (reference sequence). Included in the TCR beta cDNA libraries were unique molecular identifiers. TCRdb processed the PCR reads anew with MiXCR; each CDR3 protein has one entry. The sample records 700,000 to 800,000 distinct CDR3 sequences, 25% to 30% being singletons. This record comes from a study of post-analysis software for immune sequencing data. Across the whole study: As for disease course, relapsing-remitting, secondary progressive and progressive-relapsing multiple sclerosis were all included. Findings and caveats of the study: Strong co-clustering by F measure linked samples that shared a preparation batch. When patients were compared with controls, roughly five TRBV segments were more frequent, TRBV5-6, TRBV5-1 and TRBV20-1 among them. The study found significantly lower normalized Chao1 diversity in multiple sclerosis patients than in controls.

This chain links TRBV27 with TRBJ2-3; 12 bases match TRBD2. The specimen was blood. This receptor was obtained from a girl under 18 with multiple sclerosis. DNA for the CDR3: TGTGCCAGCAGTTTACTAGCGGGAGGGGCAGATACGCAGTATTTT. Protein product: CASSLLAGGADTQYF.